These 28 T cell receptor beta chains were sequenced from one sample in a study of blood T cell repertoires in COVID-19. The table came from immunoSEQ multiplex PCR; TCRdb's copy has only in-frame clones and leaves some out. The repertoire holds approximately 250,000 clones, with around 84% as singletons. The sample comprised peripheral blood. All receptors come from a man in his forties with acute or convalescent COVID-19.

V usage is TRBV27 and J usage is TRBJ2-5, with 9 bases fitting TRBD2. The CDR3 is 16 residues long. Per the germline V gene, CDR1 is MNHEY and CDR2 is SMNVEV (reference sequence). After removal of 0 bases from V and 4 bases from J, the junction contained 6 bases not matched to a gene. The CDR3 region has the DNA TGTGCCAGCAGTTTATCGGGGCTAGCGGGGCCAGAGACCCAGTACTTC. It specifies CASSLSGLAGPETQYF.

This clone was counted once. The chain joins TRBV7-8 to TRBJ2-3, with 8 bases that match TRBD2. Trimming cost V 0 bases and J 0 bases; bases outside gene matches: 2. This CDR3 comprises 16 residues. Germline V gene sequence: CDR1 SGHVS, CDR2 FQNEAQ. The CDR3 is CASSLAGGGSTDTQYF. The CDR3 bases are TGTGCCAGCAGCTTAGCCGGGGGGGGCAGCACAGATACGCAGTATTTT.

The CDR3 sequence: CASSHRSTEAFF. CDR3 nucleotide sequence: TGTGCCAGCAGCCACCGGAGCACTGAAGCTTTCTTT. The genes are TRBV7-9 and TRBJ1-1; D is unclear. Germline CDR1 SEHNR, CDR2 FQNEAQ (reference sequence). The CDR3 totals 12 residues. The ends were cut back, 5 bases at V and 4 bases at J, with 8 bases in the middle.

In this sample, this clone turned up once. This chain links TRBV5-4 with TRBJ1-2, with no clear D. From germline, CDR1 is SGHNT and CDR2 YYREEE (reference sequence). V was pared by 0 bases and J by 5 bases, with 8 bases between. This CDR3 contains 13 residues. CDR3 sequence: CASSLDQVYGYTF. CDR3 sequence (DNA): TGTGCCAGCAGCTTGGACCAGGTTTATGGCTACACCTTC.

V is TRBV7-6 and J is TRBJ1-1; D perhaps matches TRBD1 (6 bases). The CDR3 runs 15 residues. The V gene's germline CDR1 is SGHVS and CDR2 FNYEAQ. The V gene lost 4 bases and the J gene lost 1 base, with 13 bases spanning the gap. CDR3 protein: CASSSTGGENTEAFF. The CDR3 nucleotides are TGTGCCAGCAGCTCGACAGGAGGTGAGAACACTGAAGCTTTCTTT.

The chain uses TRBV15 and TRBJ2-1; D gene uncertain. The CDR3 spans 13 residues. Trimming pared 2 bases from V and 8 bases from J, leaving 10 bases between. Germline V gives CDR1 LNHNV, CDR2 YYDKDF (reference sequence). In nucleotides, the CDR3 is TGTGCCACCAGCAGACTAGAGTTCTATGAGCAGTTCTTC. Encoded protein: CATSRLEFYEQFF. The variable domain in full, completed from reference TRBV15 and TRBJ2-1, reads DAMVIQNPRYQVTQFGKPVTLSCSQTLNHNVMYWYQQKSSQAPKLLFHYYDKDFNNEADTPDNFQSRRPNTSFCFLDIRSPGLGDTAMYLCATSRLEFYEQFFGPGTRLTVL.

This clone was counted a few times. V and J are TRBV6-5 and TRBJ1-1; no reliable D call. The CDR3 spans 13 residues. Germline CDR1 and CDR2: MNHEY and SVGAGI. V was cut by 6 bases and J by 0 bases, with 8 bases left in between. CDR3 loop: CASSRGVNTEAFF. The CDR3 DNA is TGTGCCAGCAGCCGGGGAGTGAACACTGAAGCTTTCTTT.

The V gene is TRBV29-1, the J gene TRBJ2-7; D might be TRBD1 (5 bases). Germline CDR1 and CDR2: SQVTM and ANQGSEA. V lost 3 bases and J 3 bases, leaving 12 bases between the germline ends. The CDR3 spans 13 residues. The CDR3 sequence: CSVDPGRGYEQYF. The DNA for the CDR3 is TGCAGCGTTGATCCCGGTAGGGGCTACGAGCAGTACTTC.

V gene TRBV3-1 (or the pseudogene TRBV3-2) combines with J gene TRBJ2-3, with a possible D match to TRBD2 (6 bases). The V and J ends lost 1 base and 6 bases respectively, with 17 bases between them. The V gene's germline CDR1 is LGHDT and CDR2 YNNKEL (reference sequence). The CDR3 consists of 16 residues. Here the CDR3 reads CASSQGTSGWGDTQYF. For the CDR3, the DNA is TGTGCCAGCAGCCAAGGGACCAGCGGGTGGGGGGATACGCAGTATTTT.

This clone was counted between two and nine times. J is TRBJ1-5 and V is TRBV30; possible D gene TRBD1, 6 bases. The CDR3 sequence is 13 residues long. Germline V lookup: CDR1 GTSNPN, CDR2 SVGIG (reference sequence). V was clipped by 3 bases and J by 7 bases, with 13 bases between them. The DNA for the CDR3 is TGTGCCTGGAGCTCTCAGGGACAACAGCCCCAGCATTTT. Protein: CAWSSQGQQPQHF.

V and J are TRBV30 and TRBJ1-6, with D maybe TRBD1 (5 bases). CDR1 is GTSNPN and CDR2 is SVGIG in the germline V gene (reference sequence). The CDR3 is made up of 14 amino acids. CDR3 region: CASPGHRENSPLHF. CDR3 DNA: TGTGCTTCCCCCGGACACCGTGAAAATTCACCCCTCCACTTT.

The rearrangement uses TRBV2 and TRBJ2-7; D not resolved. V was cut by 0 bases and J by 4 bases, with 4 bases left in between. Germline V lookup: CDR1 SNHLY, CDR2 FYNNEI. CDR3 size: 12 residues. Here the CDR3 reads CASSEATYEQYF. Here the CDR3 DNA reads TGTGCCAGCAGTGAAGCGACATACGAGCAGTACTTC.

The V gene is TRBV29-1, the J gene TRBJ2-7; tentatively, D is TRBD1 (6 bases). Germline V gene data show CDR1 as SQVTM and CDR2 as ANQGSEA. Trimming stripped 5 bases from V and 6 bases from J, with 14 bases between. This CDR3 spans 12 amino acids. DNA for the CDR3: TGCAGCGTTCATAAAGGCAGGGGCGAGCAGTACTTC. This translates into CSVHKGRGEQYF.

The genes are TRBV6-5 and TRBJ1-2; a weak D match, TRBD1 (5 bases). The CDR3 is 11 amino acids. Germline CDR1 and CDR2: MNHEY and SVGAGI. V lost 11 bases, J lost 8 bases, and 15 bases lay in between. The CDR3 loop is CAHGGVWGYTF. CDR3 nucleotide sequence: TGTGCCCACGGAGGGGTGTGGGGCTACACCTTC.

This sequence joins TRBV4-3 and TRBJ2-7; tentatively, D is TRBD1 (6 bases). From germline, CDR1 is LGHNA and CDR2 YSLEER. V lost 0 bases and J 0 bases, leaving 12 bases between the germline ends. The CDR3 runs 16 residues. This CDR3 is CASSQEWQGSSYEQYF. The CDR3 coding sequence is TGCGCCAGCAGCCAAGAATGGCAGGGGAGCTCCTACGAGCAGTACTTC.

The rearrangement links TRBV15 to TRBJ1-2; 10 bases line up with TRBD1. V dropped 0 bases and J dropped 8; count of bases not matched to a gene: 6. In germline, CDR1 is LNHNV, CDR2 YYDKDF (reference sequence). There are 15 residues in the CDR3. The CDR3 DNA reads as TGTGCCACCAGCAGAGATCCGGGACAGGGGTTCGGCTACACCTTC. It specifies CATSRDPGQGFGYTF. Full variable domain (rest looked up from reference TRBV15 and TRBJ1-2): DAMVIQNPRYQVTQFGKPVTLSCSQTLNHNVMYWYQQKSSQAPKLLFHYYDKDFNNEADTPDNFQSRRPNTSFCFLDIRSPGLGDTAMYLCATSRDPGQGFGYTFGSGTRLTVV.

Details on this clone: The sample has other DNA sequences that encode this CDR3 too. The rearrangement uses TRBV6-5 and TRBJ1-1; no clear D. Per the germline V gene, CDR1 is MNHEY and CDR2 is SVGAGI. Trimming left V 5 bases short and J 2 bases short, with 12 bases between. CDR3 length: 14 residues. For the CDR3, the DNA is TGTGCCAGCAGTAGCCGGGGAGTCAACACTGAAGCTTTCTTT. Its protein product is CASSSRGVNTEAFF.

V gene TRBV18 combines with J gene TRBJ1-2, with 7 bases lining up with TRBD1. The CDR3 consists of 13 residues. Unmatched junction bases numbered 3, after V lost 3 bases and J lost 5 bases. Germline V CDR1 and CDR2: KGHSH, LQKENI. CDR3 coding DNA: TGTGCCAGCTCACCGGACAGGACTTATGGCTACACCTTC. Translation: CASSPDRTYGYTF.

CDR3 sequence: CASSYSGGPDTQYF. CDR3 in DNA: TGTGCCAGCAGCTATAGCGGGGGCCCAGATACGCAGTATTTT. The V gene is TRBV7-3, the J gene TRBJ2-3; 9 nucleotides align to TRBD2. Per the germline V gene, CDR1 is SGHTA and CDR2 is FQGTGA. CDR3 length equals 14 residues. The V gene end was trimmed by 4 bases and the J gene end by 4 bases; junction bases not matched to a gene: 3. Using reference TRBV7-3 and TRBJ2-3 for the parts outside the CDR3, the full variable domain is GAGVSQTPSNKVTEKGKYVELRCDPISGHTALYWYRQSLGQGPEFLIYFQGTGAADDSGLPNDRFFAVRPEGSVSTLKIQRTERGDSAVYLCASSYSGGPDTQYFGPGTRLTVL.

The rearrangement uses TRBV2 and TRBJ2-5; 9 bases align to TRBD2. CDR1 and CDR2 (germline): SNHLY, FYNNEI. The CDR3 has 16 amino acids. Losses at the gene ends were 1 base for V and 1 base for J; bases not matched to a gene: 4. The CDR3 DNA sequence: TGTGCCAGCAGTGAAGAAGAAGCGGGGGGCCAAGAGACCCAGTACTTC. This translates into CASSEEEAGGQETQYF.

V is TRBV15 and J is TRBJ2-3, with 9 bases aligning to TRBD1. Unmatched junction bases numbered 7, after V lost 3 bases and J lost 3 bases. CDR1 LNHNV and CDR2 YYDKDF come from the germline V gene (reference sequence). The CDR3 contains 16 residues. The DNA for the CDR3 is TGTGCCACCAGCAGCACCCCGGGACAGGGAACAGATACGCAGTATTTT. Protein product: CATSSTPGQGTDTQYF.

J is TRBJ1-1 and V is TRBV19, with D perhaps TRBD1 (6 bases). Trimming shortened V by 4 bases and J by 3 bases, and 12 bases separated the two germline ends. Germline V gives CDR1 LNHDA, CDR2 SQIVND (reference sequence). This CDR3 is 14 amino acids long. CDR3: CASSSLQGYTEAFF. The CDR3 coding sequence is TGTGCCAGTAGTAGCCTCCAGGGGTACACTGAAGCTTTCTTT.

The rearrangement uses TRBV9 and TRBJ1-2; TRBD1 is a possible D gene (5 bases). Trimming removed 0 bases from V and 6 bases from J, with 15 bases in between. CDR1 SGDLS and CDR2 YYNGEE come from the germline V gene. This CDR3 is 15 amino acids long. The CDR3 loop reads CASSVEHRRGDGYTF. The CDR3 DNA is TGTGCCAGCAGCGTAGAGCATCGAAGGGGCGATGGCTACACCTTC.

This clone turned up a few times. V and J are TRBV23-1 and TRBJ1-4, with D tentatively TRBD1 (6 bases). TRBV23-1 is an open reading frame whose function is uncertain. CDR3 length: 16 residues. The V end was cut by 5 bases, the J end by 3 bases, with 16 bases between. The DNA for the CDR3 is TGCGCCAGCAGTAACAATGGCAGGGGCCCTAATGAAAAACTGTTTTTT. Its translation is CASSNNGRGPNEKLFF.

This clone was observed once. The chain recombines TRBV4-3 with TRBJ2-5; TRBD2 is a possible D gene (6 bases). V was pared by 0 bases and J by 5 bases, with 13 bases between. The length of the CDR3 is 15 residues. Germline-derived CDR1 and CDR2 are LGHNA and YSLEER. The CDR3 reads CASSQDVLAWETQYF. CDR3 nucleotide sequence: TGCGCCAGCAGCCAAGATGTACTAGCTTGGGAGACCCAGTACTTC.

The chain employs TRBV9 and TRBJ1-2, with D tentatively TRBD1 (6 bases). V was pared by 2 bases and J by 2 bases, with 16 bases between. The CDR3 totals 16 residues. Germline CDR1 and CDR2: SGDLS and YYNGEE. The CDR3 region has the DNA TGTGCCAGCAGCGTGGACAGAGACTCTGGGAACTATGGCTACACCTTC. It codes for CASSVDRDSGNYGYTF.

This sequence joins TRBV7-9 and TRBJ2-7, with D possibly being TRBD1 (5 bases). The germline V gene encodes CDR1 SEHNR and CDR2 FQNEAQ (reference sequence). V lost 1 base and J 7 bases, leaving 11 bases between the germline ends. CDR3 length: 13 residues. CDR3 bases: TGTGCCAGCAGCTTAGGTGGCAGGGATGAGCAGTACTTC. Protein: CASSLGGRDEQYF.

V is TRBV5-4 and J is TRBJ1-3, with D unclear. The V end lost 4 bases, the J end lost 7 bases, and 12 bases lay between the germline ends. The CDR3 is 13 amino acids. Germline lookup yields CDR1 SGHNT and CDR2 YYREEE (reference sequence). The CDR3 nucleotides are TGTGCCAGCAGCGGGCCCGGAGGGAACACCATATATTTT. Its translation is CASSGPGGNTIYF. The full variable domain, its missing parts supplied by reference TRBV5-4 and TRBJ1-3, is ETGVTQSPTHLIKTRGQQVTLRCSSQSGHNTVSWYQQALGQGPQFIFQYYREEENGRGNFPPRFSGLQFPNYSSELNVNALELDDSALYLCASSGPGGNTIYFGEGSWLTVV.